This TCR beta chain derives from a study of metastatic and nonmetastatic thyroid tumors. All patients were treatment-naive before thyroid surgery. TCRdb re-called clones via MiXCR from the PCR reads. The sample consists of 40,000 or so clones, 13% of them appearing once. This clone was seen ten or more times. The CDR3 is made up of 15 amino acids. The germline CDR1 and CDR2 sequences are SGHDN and FVKESK. V was trimmed by 0 bases and J by 6 bases, leaving 9 bases between them. This sequence joins TRBV14 and TRBJ1-6, with D possibly matching TRBD1 (6 bases). This TCR came from a female donor with papillary thyroid cancer or a benign thyroid nodule (not recorded which). Some clones in this sample may be carry-over from other donors' samples. Sequencing input: blood. The CDR3 reads CASSQEDSFNSPLHF. In DNA, the CDR3 is TGTGCCAGCAGCCAAGAGGACAGCTTTAATTCACCCCTCCACTTT.